A single sample gave rise to the 30 T cell receptor beta chains below, sequenced in a study of blood T cell repertoires in COVID-19. Generated by immunoSEQ multiplex PCR, the TCRdb table keeps only in-frame clones and is missing some. This table has 300,000 to 350,000 clones, around 89% appearing once. The sequenced sample consisted of PBMCs or T cells enriched from blood (not recorded which). All receptors derive from a young woman with acute COVID-19.

The CDR3 coding sequence is TGTGCCAGCAGCCCGGGACAGCACAATGAGCAGTTCTTC. Translation: CASSPGQHNEQFF. The chain is built from TRBV5-5 and TRBJ2-1; 7 nucleotides align to TRBD1. CDR1 SGHKS and CDR2 YYEKEE come from the germline V gene (reference sequence). The junction had 3 bases not matched to a gene; V was cut back by 4 bases and J by 5 bases. The CDR3 covers 13 residues.

The chain links TRBV11-1 to TRBJ1-2; D remains ambiguous. Germline V CDR1 and CDR2: SGHAT, FQDESV (reference sequence). The CDR3 has 14 amino acids. Trimming left V 0 bases short and J 8 bases short, with 13 bases between. The CDR3 is CASSLAQGSLGYTF. DNA of the CDR3: TGTGCCAGCAGCTTAGCGCAAGGGAGTCTGGGCTACACCTTC.

The V and J genes are TRBV10-3 and TRBJ2-2; D possibly corresponds to TRBD2 (5 bases). The CDR3 extends over 14 amino acids. The V gene's germline CDR1 is ENHRY and CDR2 SYGVKD. The V end lost 4 bases, the J end lost 5 bases, and 11 bases lay between the germline ends. CDR3 DNA sequence: TGTGCCATCAGTGTAGCGACTACTACCGGGGAGCTGTTTTTT. Protein sequence: CAISVATTTGELFF.

In regard to this clone: The sample carries other DNA sequences with the same CDR3. The V gene is TRBV24-1, the J gene TRBJ1-2; 9 bases align to TRBD1. Looked up from germline, CDR1 is KGHDR and CDR2 is SFDVKD. This CDR3 has 11 residues. V was pared by 9 bases and J by 5 bases, with 0 bases of the junction left unmatched. The CDR3 protein is CATGQGYGYTF. In DNA, the CDR3 is TGTGCCACCGGACAGGGGTATGGCTACACCTTC.

The genes are TRBV3-1 (or the pseudogene TRBV3-2) and TRBJ1-5; 9 bases fit TRBD1. Per the germline V gene, CDR1 is LGHDT and CDR2 is YNNKEL (reference sequence). J gave up 4 bases and V 2 bases, and 3 bases lay outside the gene matches. This CDR3 has 15 residues. The CDR3 reads CASSQSQGANQPQHF. For the CDR3, the DNA is TGTGCCAGCAGCCAATCACAGGGGGCAAATCAGCCCCAGCATTTT.

The chain employs TRBV7-9 and TRBJ2-1, with 9 bases fitting TRBD2. Trimming at V came to 5 bases and at J to 12 bases, leaving 8 bases not matched to a gene. The germline V gene encodes CDR1 SEHNR and CDR2 FQNEAQ (reference sequence). This CDR3 is 13 amino acids long. CDR3 sequence reads: CASSLPSGKTQFF. The CDR3 nucleotides are TGTGCCAGCAGCCTACCTAGCGGGAAGACGCAGTTCTTC.

This chain links TRBV28 with TRBJ2-6; D is unresolved. Trimming took 4 bases from V and 0 from J, leaving 7 bases between them. The CDR3 sequence is 15 residues long. Germline loops: CDR1 MDHEN, CDR2 SYDVKM. This CDR3 reads CASSSPSSGANVLTF. In nucleotides, the CDR3 is TGTGCCAGCAGTTCTCCTTCCTCTGGGGCCAACGTCCTGACTTTC.

The chain couples TRBV4-2 to TRBJ1-4, with D maybe TRBD1 (5 bases). The CDR3 runs 14 residues. V shed 5 bases and J shed 0 bases, with 7 bases lying between them. Germline V lookup: CDR1 LGHNA, CDR2 YNFKEQ. The DNA for the CDR3 is TGTGCCAGCAGCGGGGGGGCAACTAATGAAAAACTGTTTTTT. This sequence encodes CASSGGATNEKLFF.

Concerning this clone itself: The DNA is left out, because the CDR3 cannot be placed on it with certainty; the CDR3 is given as TCRdb lists it. The J gene is TRBJ2-2, the V gene TRBV2; the table's D call of TRBD2 was not tested on the DNA. The CDR3 numbers 23 amino acids, ends counted. Germline V gene data show CDR1 as SNHLY and CDR2 as FYNNEI. The CDR3 loop reads CASSEWFGSGVGLAGEVPGELFF.

V gene TRBV12-3 or TRBV12-4 combines with J gene TRBJ1-5, with no clear D. V shed 3 bases and J shed 5 bases, with 5 bases lying between them. The CDR3 has 12 amino acids. The CDR3 nucleotides are TGTGCCAGCAGTTTTGCAGATCAGCCCCAGCATTTT. Protein sequence: CASSFADQPQHF.

The V gene is TRBV25-1, the J gene TRBJ1-1, with D tentatively TRBD1 (6 bases). The CDR3 loop spans 15 amino acids. Trimming cost V 9 bases and J 2 bases, with 19 bases left between them. The germline gives CDR1 MGHDK, CDR2 SYGVNS. CDR3 sequence: CASLQTGTLNTEAFF. CDR3 DNA: TGTGCCAGTCTCCAAACCGGGACACTTAACACTGAAGCTTTCTTT. Full variable domain (outside the CDR3, taken from reference TRBV25-1 and TRBJ1-1): EADIYQTPRYLVIGTGKKITLECSQTMGHDKMYWYQQDPGMELHLIHYSYGVNSTEKGDLSSESTVSRIRTEHFPLTLESARPSHTSQYLCASLQTGTLNTEAFFGQGTRLTVV.

The chain recombines TRBV7-9 with TRBJ2-6, with 8 nucleotides matching TRBD2. Germline V gene sequence: CDR1 SEHNR, CDR2 FQNEAQ (reference sequence). The CDR3 has 17 residues. J gave up 2 bases and V 4 bases, and 7 bases lay outside the gene matches. Here the CDR3 DNA reads TGTGCCAGCAGCTCCCTCGGGGGGGCTACTGGGGCCAACGTCCTGACTTTC. It specifies CASSSLGGATGANVLTF.

The chain couples TRBV10-2 to TRBJ1-6, with 8 bases lining up with TRBD1. V dropped 6 bases and J dropped 13; count of bases not matched to a gene: 14. The germline V gene encodes CDR1 WSHSY and CDR2 SAAADI. CDR3 length: 15 amino acids. DNA of the CDR3: TGCGCCAGCAGAGCGGACAGGGAGGCCATGACGCCCCTCCACTTT. It translates to CASRADREAMTPLHF.

CDR3 in DNA: TGTGCCAGCAGCGTAGACAGCACGAACACCGGGGAGCTGTTTTTT. This gives the protein CASSVDSTNTGELFF. J is TRBJ2-2 and V is TRBV9; D call uncertain. The CDR3 is 15 amino acids. Germline CDR1 and CDR2: SGDLS and YYNGEE. Trimming stripped 0 bases from V and 0 bases from J, with 6 bases between.

This chain joins TRBV5-6 and TRBJ2-2, with 7 bases that match TRBD1. The ends lost 0 bases at V and 4 bases at J; junction bases unmatched: 9. CDR1 is SGHDT and CDR2 is YYEEEE in the germline V gene. This CDR3 contains 17 residues. The CDR3: CASSLVGDRAITGELFF. The CDR3 nucleotides are TGTGCCAGCAGCTTGGTTGGCGACAGGGCTATCACCGGGGAGCTGTTTTTT.

The V and J genes are TRBV7-2 and TRBJ2-7; 11 bases are a match to TRBD2. The CDR3 contains 15 residues. Germline loops: CDR1 SGHTA, CDR2 FQGNSA. The ends lost 6 bases at V and 3 bases at J; junction bases unmatched: 7. CDR3 region: CASRVTSGSYYEQYF. In DNA form, the CDR3 reads TGTGCCAGCAGGGTAACTAGCGGGAGCTACTACGAGCAGTACTTC.

The V call is TRBV12-3 or TRBV12-4, the J call TRBJ1-2, with D tentatively TRBD1 (6 bases). There are 13 residues in the CDR3. The V end lost 3 bases, the J end lost 6 bases, and 11 bases lay between the germline ends. The CDR3 spells CASSFRGSNGYTF. The DNA of the CDR3 is TGTGCCAGCAGTTTCAGGGGTTCAAATGGCTACACCTTC.

The chain's CDR3 is CASSESEKNEQFF. The CDR3 nucleotides are TGTGCCAGCAGTGAGTCGGAGAAAAATGAGCAGTTCTTC. The chain is built from TRBV6-4 and TRBJ2-1; D is ambiguous. The CDR3 spans 13 residues. The germline CDR1 and CDR2 sequences are MRHNA and SNTAGT. V was trimmed by 3 bases and J by 7 bases, leaving 10 bases between them.

V gene TRBV18 combines with J gene TRBJ1-1, with 7 bases lining up with TRBD1. V shed 3 bases and J 0 bases; nucleotides not matched to a gene: 4. The germline V gene has CDR1 KGHSH and CDR2 LQKENI. The CDR3 spans 15 residues. The CDR3 sequence is CASSPPRGLNTEAFF. The CDR3 bases are TGTGCCAGCTCACCGCCTAGGGGGCTGAACACTGAAGCTTTCTTT.

The chain recombines TRBV7-9 with TRBJ1-6; 8 positions agree with TRBD1. J gave up 9 bases and V 5 bases, and 9 bases lay outside the gene matches. Germline V lookup: CDR1 SEHNR, CDR2 FQNEAQ (reference sequence). The CDR3 extends over 15 amino acids. CDR3 bases: TGTGCCAGCAGCGCTGGACAGGGCAGTAGTTCACCCCTCCACTTT. This encodes CASSAGQGSSSPLHF.

V and J are TRBV2 and TRBJ1-4; 8 bases fit TRBD1. The CDR3 length is 15 residues. CDR1 is SNHLY and CDR2 is FYNNEI in the germline V gene. The V gene end was trimmed by 6 bases and the J gene end by 8 bases; junction bases not matched to a gene: 11. In DNA, the CDR3 is TGTGCCAGCAGACAAGACAGGGGCGCGGGGGAAAAACTGTTTTTT. This codes for CASRQDRGAGEKLFF. The full variable domain, completed using reference TRBV2 and TRBJ1-4, is EPEVTQTPSHQVTQMGQEVILRCVPISNHLYFYWYRQILGQKVEFLVSFYNNEISEKSEIFDDQFSVERPDGSNFTLKIRSTKLEDSAMYFCASRQDRGAGEKLFFGSGTQLSVL.

The CDR3 sequence is CASSRQGEQPQHF. CDR3 nucleotide sequence: TGTGCCAGCAGTCGACAGGGGGAGCAGCCCCAGCATTTT. The V call is TRBV5-8, the J call TRBJ1-5, with TRBD1 identical over 9 bases. The CDR3 sequence is 13 residues long. The germline V gene encodes CDR1 SGHTS and CDR2 YDEGEE. With V trimmed by 5 bases and J by 7 bases, 4 bases remained unmatched.

V and J are TRBV6-5 and TRBJ1-3; D is uncertain. The CDR3 has 15 residues. Per the germline V gene, CDR1 is MNHEY and CDR2 is SVGAGI. With 10 bases removed from V and 0 bases from J, the gap between germline ends came to 16 bases. The CDR3 reads CATAQRADSGNTIYF. CDR3 coding DNA: TGTGCCACCGCTCAGAGGGCGGACTCTGGAAACACCATATATTTT.

This chain links TRBV21-1 with TRBJ2-7; TRBD1, the D gene given by the table, was not confirmed from the DNA. TRBV21-1 corresponds to a pseudogene. This CDR3 has 14 amino acids. CDR3 nucleotides: TGTGCCAGCAGCAAAGGACAGGGGACTGGGGAGCAGTACTTC. As protein: CASSKGQGTGEQYF.

The genes are TRBV29-1 and TRBJ2-7; the D gene is possibly TRBD2 (7 bases). Germline loops: CDR1 SQVTM, CDR2 ANQGSEA. The CDR3 is made up of 15 amino acids. V lost 2 bases, J lost 4 bases, and 18 bases lay in between. The CDR3 sequence is CSVETLTGGQYEQYF. The DNA of the CDR3 is TGCAGCGTTGAAACCTTAACGGGGGGCCAATACGAGCAGTACTTC.

This rearrangement joins TRBV19 to TRBJ1-5, with D possibly TRBD1 on 6 matching bases. CDR3 size: 17 residues. The germline gives CDR1 LNHDA, CDR2 SQIVND (reference sequence). The V end was cut by 4 bases, the J end by 0 bases, with 16 bases between. In DNA, the CDR3 is TGTGCCAGTAGTACCCATCAGGGGCGCCTTAGCAATCAGCCCCAGCATTTT. Amino acids: CASSTHQGRLSNQPQHF. Together with reference TRBV19 and TRBJ1-5, the CDR3 gives the full variable domain: DGGITQSPKYLFRKEGQNVTLSCEQNLNHDAMYWYRQDPGQGLRLIYYSQIVNDFQKGDIAEGYSVSREKKESFPLTVTSAQKNPTAFYLCASSTHQGRLSNQPQHFGDGTRLSIL.

This chain joins TRBV19 and TRBJ1-1, with TRBD1 matching over 8 bases. Germline assignment: CDR1 LNHDA and CDR2 SQIVND (reference sequence). The junction had 7 bases not matched to a gene; V was cut back by 4 bases and J by 0 bases. This CDR3 is 16 amino acids long. This CDR3 reads CASSTKTGAMNTEAFF. CDR3 bases: TGTGCCAGTAGTACTAAGACAGGGGCCATGAACACTGAAGCTTTCTTT.

Comments on this clone: The junction shows a germline mismatch at one end, possibly a read error. V gene TRBV7-7 combines with J gene TRBJ1-5; D may be TRBD1 (5 bases). CDR1 SSHAT and CDR2 FNYEAQ come from the germline V gene (reference sequence). This CDR3 spans 15 amino acids. CDR3 sequence: CASSLWQGSSQPQHF. The CDR3 DNA is TGTGCTAGCAGCCTCTGGCAGGGTAGTTCTCAGCCCCAGCATTTT.

This rearrangement joins TRBV7-2 to TRBJ2-7, with D maybe TRBD2 (5 bases). V lost 0 bases and J lost 3, with 6 bases in between. The germline V gene encodes CDR1 SGHTA and CDR2 FQGNSA. The CDR3 loop spans 13 amino acids. The CDR3 DNA reads as TGTGCCAGCAGCTTAGCGAGGGACTACGAGCAGTACTTC. Its protein is CASSLARDYEQYF.

The rearrangement links TRBV28 to TRBJ1-5, with 9 bases lining up with TRBD1. V shed 6 bases and J 2 bases; nucleotides not matched to a gene: 5. Germline assignment: CDR1 MDHEN and CDR2 SYDVKM. The CDR3 runs to 15 residues. CDR3 DNA sequence: TGTGCCAGCAGCACAGGGGGCAGAGGCAATCAGCCCCAGCATTTT. It translates to CASSTGGRGNQPQHF. Full variable domain (outside the CDR3, taken from reference TRBV28 and TRBJ1-5): DVKVTQSSRYLVKRTGEKVFLECVQDMDHENMFWYRQDPGLGLRLIYFSYDVKMKEKGDIPEGYSVSREKKERFSLILESASTNQTSMYLCASSTGGRGNQPQHFGDGTRLSIL.